This T cell receptor (beta chain) was sequenced for a study of blood T cell repertoires in COVID-19. Study-wide background: Researchers got acute and convalescent COVID-19 samples from the United States, Italy and Spain. PBMCs, B-cell-depleted T cells, or T cells provided the cDNA or gDNA that made up the material.

Some clones are missing from TCRdb's copy, which holds only in-frame ones; the method was immunoSEQ multiplex PCR. Here the sample spans about 270,000 clones, about 89% being singletons. The study counted Cohort 3 donors as recovered given two negative PCRs, clearance, or symptom resolution. Sequences were obtained from PBMCs or T cells enriched from blood (not recorded which). This TCR derives from a woman aged 18-29 years who had recovered from COVID-19.

CDR3 residues: CAIRERDRSDTQYF. CDR3 nucleotide sequence: TGTGCCATCAGGGAACGAGACAGATCAGATACGCAGTATTTT. The rearrangement joins TRBV10-3 to TRBJ2-3; D may be TRBD1 (5 bases). V was pared by 6 bases and J by 4 bases, with 14 bases between. Germline V gene lookup returns CDR1 ENHRY and CDR2 SYGVKD. There are 14 residues in the CDR3.